This record covers a single TCR beta chain. These data belong to a study of cytomegalovirus exposure and HLA in healthy donors. The CDR3 length is 13 residues. Germline V gene lookup returns CDR1 MDHEN and CDR2 SYDVKM. V lost 6 bases to trimming and J lost 2 bases, with 9 bases between them. The PCR contained 60 Vbeta and 13 Jbeta primers. Some clones are missing from TCRdb's copy, which holds only in-frame ones; the method was immunoSEQ multiplex PCR. The sample has around 110,000 clones, around three quarters seen once. Material for sequencing was PBMCs. This clonotype originated in a young woman in good health and CMV-seropositive. The chain links TRBV28 to TRBJ2-3; D gene unclear. The CDR3 DNA reads TGTGCCAGCAGCCCTCCCGTCACAGATACGCAGTATTTT. Protein: CASSPPVTDTQYF.